These 26 T cell receptor beta chains came from one sample sequenced in a study of tumor and adjacent non-tumor tissue in lung cancer. Three rounds of nested PCR, following a modified ARM-PCR protocol, produced the TCRbeta library. TCRdb reprocessed the multiplex PCR reads with MiXCR, giving one entry per CDR3 protein. The sample comprises about 110,000 distinct CDR3 sequences, approximately 82% of which are singletons, and 30% to 45% rests with the top ten. No cell sorting was done before RNA was extracted from the tissue. The specimen was lung tumor tissue. These receptors were collected from an older woman with non-small cell lung cancer.

In the case of this clonotype: Sequence at one end of the junction differs from germline and may be a read error. This sequence joins TRBV12-3 or TRBV12-4 and TRBJ2-6, with TRBD1 identical over 9 bases. There are 16 residues in the CDR3. The CDR3 DNA is TGTGCCAGTGGGACAGGGCTCCTCTCTGGGGCCAGCGTCCTGACTTTC. Its translation is CASGTGLLSGASVLTF.

Concerning this clonotype itself: The CDR3 carries no conserved terminal phenylalanine or tryptophan, so it likely arises from a read error. The chain combines TRBV6-5 with TRBJ2-5, with 9 bases lining up with TRBD2. Looked up from germline, CDR1 is MNHEY and CDR2 is SVGAGI. CDR3 length equals 15 residues. The CDR3 reads CAISYSGRGGGTQYL. CDR3 nucleotide sequence: TGTGCCATCAGTTACTCAGGGCGGGGGGGAGGGACCCAGTACTTA.

In regard to this clonotype: This clone may be a read error of a much larger clone one base away. This chain uses TRBV12-3 or TRBV12-4 with TRBJ1-2, with D unresolved. The CDR3 totals 16 residues. With 2 bases removed from V and 2 bases from J, the gap between germline ends came to 15 bases. This chain's CDR3 is CASSLYPEASNYGYTF. Written as DNA, the CDR3 is TGTGCCAGCAGTTTATACCCCGAAGCATCCAACTATGGCTACACCTTC.

This chain joins TRBV19 and TRBJ1-1; 8 bases fit TRBD1. The CDR3 runs to 14 residues. The germline CDR1 and CDR2 sequences are LNHDA and SQIVND (reference sequence). J gave up 4 bases and V 4 bases, and 5 bases lay outside the gene matches. Here the CDR3 DNA reads TGTGCCAGTAGTAACAGGGGGATCGGCACTGAAGCTTTCTTT. It encodes CASSNRGIGTEAFF.

With respect to this clonotype: This sequence may be a read error, since a much larger clone differs from it by one base. The chain uses TRBV5-6 and TRBJ1-2; 8 bases agree with TRBD1. This CDR3 region has 14 residues. From germline, CDR1 is SGHDT and CDR2 YYEEEE. CDR3 nucleotide sequence: TGTGTCAGCAGCCAGGACAGGGAGAGAAGGGGCTACACCTTC. Translated, it gives CVSSQDRERRGYTF.

This clonotype has ten or more counts. This chain links TRBV6-2 or TRBV6-3 with TRBJ2-5, with D perhaps TRBD1 (5 bases). Looked up from germline, CDR1 is MNHEY and CDR2 is SVGEGT. Trimming pared 6 bases from V and 2 bases from J, leaving 16 bases between. CDR3 length: 15 amino acids. CDR3 DNA sequence: TGTGCCAGCAGCCAGATCGACAGACCTCAAGAGACCCAGTACTTC. This codes for CASSQIDRPQETQYF.

Turning to this clonotype: One end of the junction does not line up with germline, which may come from a read error. The chain has TRBV12-3 or TRBV12-4 and TRBJ2-7, with D maybe TRBD2 (7 bases). The CDR3 loop spans 13 amino acids. Written as DNA, the CDR3 is TGTGCCAGTCTTGGGGGGGCATCCTATGAGCAGTACTTC. This sequence encodes CASLGGASYEQYF.

The sample holds one count of this clonotype. An end of the junction differs from the germline gene, which may be a read error. V is TRBV12-3 or TRBV12-4 and J is TRBJ1-2; weak D call: TRBD1 (6 bases). This CDR3 contains 16 residues. CDR3 amino acids: CASNISRTAANYGHTF. CDR3 in DNA: TGTGCCAGCAATATTTCCCGGACAGCAGCTAACTATGGCCACACTTTC.

The chain has TRBV5-5 and TRBJ1-2; no definite D call. Germline lookup yields CDR1 SGHKS and CDR2 YYEKEE (reference sequence). CDR3 size: 17 residues. The germline V and J ends were trimmed by 0 bases and 5 bases, with 20 bases remaining between them. This chain's CDR3 is CASSLAPGPGGGYGYTF. The CDR3 bases are TGTGCCAGCAGCTTGGCCCCCGGACCCGGCGGAGGGTATGGCTACACCTTC.

In the case of this clonotype: No conserved phenylalanine or tryptophan ends this CDR3, so it is likely a read error. The DNA is omitted, as the CDR3 cannot be located on it reliably, and the CDR3 follows TCRdb's listing. The V gene is TRBV6-6, the J gene TRBJ1-2. Germline CDR1 MNHNY, CDR2 SVGAGI (reference sequence). The CDR3 comprises 14 residues, both ends counted. This CDR3 is CASSNLQDYYGYTL.

Worth noting for this clonotype: Since the CDR3 does not end with the conserved phenylalanine or tryptophan, this likely comes from a read error. This chain joins TRBV11-2 and TRBJ2-3; no firm D call. This CDR3 is 11 amino acids long. Germline assignment: CDR1 SGHAT and CDR2 FQNNGV. The CDR3 DNA reads TGTGTCAGCATCTTAACAGATATGCAGTATTCT. This codes for CVSILTDMQYS.

A remark on this clonotype: An end of the junction does not agree with germline; a read error may underlie this. CDR3 sequence: CACSCRDRGLDSYNEQFF. The CDR3 coding sequence is TGTGCCTGCAGTTGCCGGGACAGGGGGTTGGATTCCTACAATGAGCAGTTCTTC. The chain employs TRBV6-5 and TRBJ2-1; 11 positions match TRBD1. From germline, CDR1 is MNHEY and CDR2 SVGAGI. This CDR3 is built from 18 residues.

The J gene is TRBJ2-2, the V gene TRBV13; TRBD2 matches 11 bases. V was pared by 6 bases and J by 6 bases, with 12 bases of the junction left unmatched. The germline CDR1 and CDR2 sequences are PRHDT and FYEKMQ (reference sequence). The CDR3 extends over 17 amino acids. The CDR3 region is CASSPTSGSRKAGELFF. The CDR3 DNA reads as TGTGCCAGCAGTCCTACTAGCGGGAGTCGAAAAGCCGGGGAGCTGTTTTTT.

A few counts support this clonotype. Just one base apart from a much larger clone, this may be a read error. The J gene is TRBJ1-1, the V gene TRBV28, with D unclear. Germline V CDR1 and CDR2: MDHEN, SYDVKM. CDR3 length: 13 amino acids. The CDR3 sequence is CASSLHQNTKAFF. The CDR3 DNA sequence: TGTGCCAGCAGTTTGCACCAGAACACTAAAGCTTTCTTT.

The chain employs TRBV4-2 and TRBJ2-1, with 9 bases fitting TRBD2. V shed 9 bases and J 6 bases; nucleotides not matched to a gene: 12. Germline lookup yields CDR1 LGHNA and CDR2 YNFKEQ. This CDR3 has 15 amino acids. Written as DNA, the CDR3 is TGTGCCAGTAGACTTAGAGCGGGAGGCCTCAATGAGCAGTTCTTC. It translates to CASRLRAGGLNEQFF.

This clonotype appeared a few times. This chain's CDR3 is CASSQTGETGYTF. CDR3 DNA sequence: TGCGCCAGCAGCCAGACAGGGGAAACGGGCTACACCTTC. V is TRBV5-1 and J is TRBJ1-2, with 8 bases aligning to TRBD1. V trimming: 4 bases; J trimming: 8 bases; junction bases outside the gene matches: 7. The CDR3 has 13 amino acids. The germline gives CDR1 SGHRS, CDR2 YFSETQ.

This chain uses TRBV28 with TRBJ1-5; 7 positions match TRBD1. V trimming: 7 bases; J trimming: 4 bases; junction bases outside the gene matches: 10. Per germline, CDR1 MDHEN and CDR2 SYDVKM. CDR3 length: 15 residues. The CDR3 sequence is CASIPRGVSNQPQHF. The CDR3, as DNA: TGTGCCAGCATCCCCAGGGGGGTATCTAATCAGCCCCAGCATTTT. Full variable domain (rest looked up from reference TRBV28 and TRBJ1-5): DVKVTQSSRYLVKRTGEKVFLECVQDMDHENMFWYRQDPGLGLRLIYFSYDVKMKEKGDIPEGYSVSREKKERFSLILESASTNQTSMYLCASIPRGVSNQPQHFGDGTRLSIL.

Points on this clonotype: This clone may be a read error of a much larger clone one base away. The chain couples TRBV5-5 to TRBJ2-1; D gene uncertain. Germline CDR1 and CDR2: SGHKS and YYEKEE (reference sequence). Trimming removed 3 bases from V and 15 bases from J, with 19 bases in between. CDR3 size: 13 residues. The CDR3 sequence: CASSSAVLETVFF. The DNA of the CDR3 is TGTGCCAGCAGCTCTGCGGTTCTAGAAACGGTGTTCTTC.

This rearrangement joins TRBV11-3 to TRBJ2-1, with TRBD2 matching 11 bases. The trim removed 0 bases at V and 16 bases at J, leaving 17 bases unmatched. This CDR3 has 17 amino acids. The germline V gene encodes CDR1 SGHNT and CDR2 YENEEA. In nucleotides, the CDR3 is TGTGCCAGCAGCTTAGAGTTGACTAGCGGGATCCAAAATGAGTATTTCTTC. Protein sequence: CASSLELTSGIQNEYFF.

This clonotype was found many times. The V call is TRBV6-5, the J call TRBJ2-7, with 9 nucleotides matching TRBD1. V shed 8 bases, J shed 4 bases, and the junction held 12 bases outside the gene matches. The length of the CDR3 is 15 residues. The V gene's germline CDR1 is MNHEY and CDR2 SVGAGI. DNA for the CDR3: TGTGCCAGCGCACCTGACCTCGACAGGGGGTACGAGCAGTACTTC. This gives the protein CASAPDLDRGYEQYF.

The V gene is TRBV6-2 or TRBV6-3, the J gene TRBJ2-7; 8 nucleotides align to TRBD1. The CDR3 runs to 15 residues. V was pared by 2 bases and J by 10 bases, with 13 bases of the junction left unmatched. CDR1 and CDR2 (germline): MNHEY, SVGEGT. CDR3 in amino acids: CASSYGQGIVREQYF. DNA of the CDR3: TGTGCCAGCAGTTACGGACAGGGCATAGTTCGAGAACAGTACTTC.

The chain carries TRBV20-1 and TRBJ2-6, with D unclear. Germline V gene data show CDR1 as DFQATT and CDR2 as SNEGSKA (reference sequence). CDR3 size: 16 residues. Deletions cut 0 bases from V and 3 bases from J, with 12 bases between. For the CDR3, the DNA is TGCAGTGCTAGAGACTACTCGGGCTGTGGGGCCAACGTCCTGACTTTC. This translates into CSARDYSGCGANVLTF.

This clonotype was seen more than once but under ten times. A read error may explain this, as a much larger clone is one base away. The rearrangement uses TRBV5-5 and TRBJ2-1; 12 bases align to TRBD2. CDR1 and CDR2 from the germline V gene are SGHKS and YYEKEE (reference sequence). The CDR3 runs to 15 residues. This chain's CDR3 is CANSATSGGYNEQFF. The CDR3 DNA reads TGTGCCAACAGCGCGACTAGCGGGGGCTACAATGAGCAGTTCTTC.

On this clonotype itself: It may be a read error: a sequence one base away is much more abundant. This rearrangement joins TRBV6-2 or TRBV6-3 to TRBJ2-1, with 10 bases lining up with TRBD2. CDR1 and CDR2 (germline): MNHEY, SVGEGT. This CDR3 comprises 15 residues. The CDR3 region is CTSSSPSGRNNEQFF. Here the CDR3 DNA reads TGTACCAGCAGTTCCCCTAGCGGGAGAAACAATGAGCAGTTCTTC.

In its sample, this clonotype was seen many times. With a much larger clone just one base away, this may be a read error. This chain joins TRBV11-2 and TRBJ2-4; 7 nucleotides agree with TRBD1. CDR3 length: 14 amino acids. The germline V gene has CDR1 SGHAT and CDR2 FQNNGV. CDR3 coding DNA: TGTGCCAGCAGCCCCACCGGGACAGAAAACATTCGGTACTTC. Translating it yields CASSPTGTENIRYF.

Concerning this clonotype itself: One end of the junction fails to match germline, which may point to a read error. The chain combines TRBV5-1 with TRBJ2-3; D is perhaps TRBD2 (6 bases). The CDR3 sequence is 12 residues long. Per germline, CDR1 SGHRS and CDR2 YFSETQ. The CDR3 region has the DNA TGCGCCAGTTGGGTGGAGGGAGATACGCAGTATTTC. Protein: CASWVEGDTQYF.